The 6 T cell receptor beta chains listed next were all sequenced from one sample in a study of cytomegalovirus exposure and HLA in healthy donors. Repertoires were generated with immunoSEQ multiplex PCR, while TCRdb's copy carries only in-frame clones and drops some. The sample contains some 46,000 clones, 80% to 95% of which appear only once. Material: PBMCs. Receptors originate from a man between 18 and 29 years old in good health and CMV-seronegative.

This clone is a singleton in its sample. The V call is TRBV5-1, the J call TRBJ2-7; 15 positions match TRBD2. The length of the CDR3 is 17 residues. With 4 bases clipped from V and 2 bases from J, the junction kept 7 bases outside the gene matches. Germline-derived CDR1 and CDR2 are SGHRS and YFSETQ. The CDR3 sequence is CASSMGLAGGNPYEQYF. Written as DNA, the CDR3 is TGCGCCAGCAGCATGGGACTAGCGGGGGGAAACCCCTACGAGCAGTACTTC.

V and J are TRBV5-5 and TRBJ2-6; perhaps TRBD2 as D (7 bases). With 4 bases removed from V and 0 bases from J, the gap between germline ends came to 14 bases. Per the germline V gene, CDR1 is SGHKS and CDR2 is YYEKEE (reference sequence). The length of the CDR3 is 17 residues. CDR3 coding DNA: TGTGCCAGCAGCCCACAGGGAGGGGGCTCTGGGGCCAACGTCCTGACTTTC. This codes for CASSPQGGGSGANVLTF.

This chain connects TRBV18 to TRBJ2-2; tentative D call: TRBD1 (5 bases). The CDR3 is 16 amino acids. Looked up from germline, CDR1 is KGHSH and CDR2 is LQKENI. V lost 3 bases and J 5 bases, leaving 16 bases between the germline ends. CDR3 in amino acids: CASSPWTSSRTGELFF. In nucleotides, the CDR3 is TGTGCCAGCTCACCCTGGACATCCTCGAGGACCGGGGAGCTGTTTTTT.

The chain couples TRBV18 to TRBJ2-2; TRBD2 aligns across 12 bases. This CDR3 comprises 16 residues. V lost 3 bases, J lost 7 bases, and 6 bases stayed unmatched. Germline lookup yields CDR1 KGHSH and CDR2 LQKENI. The CDR3 here is CASSPRLAGEVGELFF. The CDR3, as DNA: TGTGCCAGCTCACCTAGACTAGCGGGAGAAGTCGGGGAGCTGTTTTTT. Full variable domain (rest looked up from reference TRBV18 and TRBJ2-2): NAGVMQNPRHLVRRRGQEARLRCSPMKGHSHVYWYRQLPEEGLKFMVYLQKENIIDESGMPKERFSAEFPKEGPSILRIQQVVRGDSAAYFCASSPRLAGEVGELFFGEGSRLTVL.

The chain employs TRBV5-4 and TRBJ2-5; 14 bases are shared with TRBD2. The germline gives CDR1 SGHNT, CDR2 YYREEE (reference sequence). The CDR3 runs to 16 residues. V was clipped by 4 bases and J by 5 bases; unmatched bases: 7. In nucleotides, the CDR3 is TGTGCCAGCAGCCTGGGACTAGCGGGAGAGTGGGAGACCCAGTACTTC. Protein: CASSLGLAGEWETQYF. Variable domain in full (rest from reference TRBV5-4 and TRBJ2-5): ETGVTQSPTHLIKTRGQQVTLRCSSQSGHNTVSWYQQALGQGPQFIFQYYREEENGRGNFPPRFSGLQFPNYSSELNVNALELDDSALYLCASSLGLAGEWETQYFGPGTRLLVL.

V and J are TRBV7-2 and TRBJ1-1; 8 nucleotides match TRBD1. The CDR3 runs to 14 residues. Germline CDR1 and CDR2: SGHTA and FQGNSA. Losses at the gene ends were 5 bases for V and 2 bases for J; bases not matched to a gene: 4. CDR3 bases: TGTGCCAGCAGCCAGGGGGCCGCCAACACTGAAGCTTTCTTT. This gives the protein CASSQGAANTEAFF.